Below, 5 T cell receptor beta chains from the same sample are listed, as sequenced in a study of ipilimumab plus nivolumab after autologous stem cell transplantation. Data came from immunoSEQ multiplex PCR; TCRdb stores just in-frame clones and leaves some out. The sample lists some 87,000 clones, 83% occurring once. The sample here was PBMCs, taken in a trial of ipilimumab plus nivolumab as post-transplant consolidation. These receptor sequences come from a male donor with diffuse large B-cell lymphoma.

The J gene is TRBJ1-1, the V gene TRBV19, with 7 bases matching TRBD1. There are 14 residues in the CDR3. Per the germline V gene, CDR1 is LNHDA and CDR2 is SQIVND (reference sequence). V lost 6 bases and J lost 1; bases outside the gene matches: 5. CDR3 sequence reads: CASRPRTGNTEAFF. The CDR3, as DNA: TGTGCCAGTAGGCCCCGGACAGGGAACACTGAAGCTTTCTTT.

The chain is built from TRBV2 and TRBJ1-3; no clear D gene. The germline CDR1 and CDR2 sequences are SNHLY and FYNNEI. The V end was cut by 6 bases, the J end by 0 bases, with 9 bases between. This CDR3 is built from 14 residues. The CDR3, as DNA: TGTGCCAGCAGCGCAGTGAGCTCTGGAAACACCATATATTTT. Amino acid sequence: CASSAVSSGNTIYF. The whole variable domain, filled in from reference TRBV2 and TRBJ1-3, reads EPEVTQTPSHQVTQMGQEVILRCVPISNHLYFYWYRQILGQKVEFLVSFYNNEISEKSEIFDDQFSVERPDGSNFTLKIRSTKLEDSAMYFCASSAVSSGNTIYFGEGSWLTVV.

The genes are TRBV6-1 and TRBJ2-1; 9 bases align to TRBD2. V was clipped by 11 bases and J by 4 bases; unmatched bases: 3. CDR1 and CDR2 from the germline V gene are MNHNS and SASEGT. The CDR3 runs to 12 residues. For the CDR3, the DNA is TGTGCCGGCGGGGGGGCGTACAATGAGCAGTTCTTC. This codes for CAGGGAYNEQFF.

The chain joins TRBV7-2 to TRBJ1-1; no clear D gene. CDR1 and CDR2 (germline): SGHTA, FQGNSA. The CDR3 sequence is 13 residues long. V lost 7 bases and J 4 bases, leaving 13 bases between the germline ends. The CDR3 here is CASNGVGGTEAFF. The CDR3 DNA reads as TGTGCCAGCAATGGGGTCGGTGGCACTGAAGCTTTCTTT. Full variable domain (remainder filled in from reference TRBV7-2 and TRBJ1-1): GAGVSQSPSNKVTEKGKDVELRCDPISGHTALYWYRQSLGQGLEFLIYFQGNSAPDKSGLPSDRFSAERTGGSVSTLTIQRTQQEDSAVYLCASNGVGGTEAFFGQGTRLTVV.

The V call is TRBV6-5, the J call TRBJ2-7, with 7 bases matching TRBD1. The CDR3 has 15 amino acids. The germline V gene has CDR1 MNHEY and CDR2 SVGAGI. V lost 0 bases and J lost 2; bases outside the gene matches: 4. This CDR3 is CASSYSATGPYEQYF. The CDR3 nucleotides are TGTGCCAGCAGTTACTCTGCGACAGGGCCCTACGAGCAGTACTTC.